This entry describes one T cell receptor beta chain. Assay: immunoSEQ multiplex PCR; the TCRdb copy retains only in-frame clones and omits some. The sample yields approximately 300,000 clones, about nine tenths seen once. This sample is part of a study of blood T cell repertoires in COVID-19. The V gene's germline CDR1 is LGHDT and CDR2 YNNKEL (reference sequence). V dropped 3 bases and J dropped 12 bases, with 9 bases sitting between them. This CDR3 region has 11 residues. What the recovered Cohort 3 donors had was two negative PCRs, clearance, or symptom resolution. The sample comprised PBMCs or T cells enriched from blood (not recorded which). This chain uses TRBV3-1 (or the pseudogene TRBV3-2) with TRBJ1-5; a possible D gene is TRBD1 (5 bases). This sequence originates from a man in his thirties or forties who had recovered from COVID-19. The CDR3 is CASSHGGVQHF. The CDR3 DNA follows: TGTGCCAGCAGCCATGGGGGGGTCCAGCATTTT.